The 17 T cell receptor beta chains below come from one sample, sequenced in a study of blood T cell repertoires in COVID-19 (dated by TCRdb to 2019 to 2021). Receptor libraries were prepared by the immunoSEQ multiplex PCR assay. Sourced from immuneACCESS, this table was stored by TCRdb with only in-frame sequences that have V and J called. A share of the clones is absent; for the studies checked, an unresolved V gene accounts for under half, and the remainder has no known explanation. Here the sample has roughly 200,000 clones; roughly 80% occur a single time. The top ten clonotypes cover approximately 4.7% of the sample. The specimen was PBMCs or T cells enriched from blood (not recorded which). The receptors stem from an older woman with acute COVID-19.

This clone is a singleton in its sample. This chain joins TRBV5-8 and TRBJ2-3, with a tentative D call TRBD2 (5 bases). Trimming removed 4 bases from V and 4 bases from J, with 19 bases in between. This CDR3 has 16 amino acids. Germline V gene lookup returns CDR1 SGHTS and CDR2 YDEGEE. For the CDR3, the DNA is TGTGCCAGCAGCCTCGGACGGGATTCTCTAGCAGATACGCAGTATTTT. Protein: CASSLGRDSLADTQYF. Supplemented by reference TRBV5-8 and TRBJ2-3, the full variable domain reads EAGVTQSPTHLIKTRGQQATLRCSPISGHTSVYWYQQALGLGLQFLLWYDEGEERNRGNFPPRFSGRQFPNYSSELNVNALELEDSALYLCASSLGRDSLADTQYFGPGTRLTVL.

This sequence joins TRBV3-1 (or the pseudogene TRBV3-2) and TRBJ1-3; D possibly corresponds to TRBD1 (5 bases). The CDR3 has 15 residues. The V and J ends lost 3 bases and 0 bases respectively, with 9 bases between them. The germline gives CDR1 LGHDT, CDR2 YNNKEL (reference sequence). CDR3 sequence reads: CASSQVGVSGNTIYF. CDR3 DNA sequence: TGTGCCAGCAGCCAGGTAGGGGTCTCTGGAAACACCATATATTTT.

CDR3 loop: CASEVGGKGRTEAFF. The CDR3, as DNA: TGTGCCAGTGAGGTAGGCGGGAAAGGTCGGACTGAAGCTTTCTTT. The chain carries TRBV6-5 and TRBJ1-1; D unresolved. V was trimmed by 9 bases and J by 5 bases, leaving 22 bases between them. The CDR3 totals 15 residues. Germline CDR1 is MNHEY and CDR2 is SVGAGI.

This clone showed up just once. The V and J genes are TRBV18 and TRBJ1-1; D is undetermined. Looked up from germline, CDR1 is KGHSH and CDR2 is LQKENI. This CDR3 contains 12 residues. The germline V and J ends were trimmed by 3 bases and 0 bases, with 2 bases remaining between them. The CDR3 region is CASSPMNTEAFF. The CDR3 DNA is TGTGCCAGCTCACCCATGAACACTGAAGCTTTCTTT.

The rearrangement joins TRBV12-3 or TRBV12-4 to TRBJ1-2; D is possibly TRBD1 (6 bases). The CDR3 covers 12 residues. V was trimmed by 7 bases and J by 7 bases, leaving 13 bases between them. The CDR3 DNA sequence: TGTGCCAGCAATCTAGGGGGTCTTGGCTACACCTTC. The encoded protein is CASNLGGLGYTF.

The chain couples TRBV5-1 to TRBJ1-1; TRBD1 is a possible D gene (5 bases). Germline loops: CDR1 SGHRS, CDR2 YFSETQ. The V end was cut by 0 bases, the J end by 0 bases, with 12 bases between. The CDR3 consists of 16 residues. CDR3 DNA sequence: TGCGCCAGCAGCTTGGGTCAGGGCGGATTGAACACTGAAGCTTTCTTT. Amino acid sequence: CASSLGQGGLNTEAFF.

CDR3 in amino acids: CASTKTVSTDTQYF. DNA for the CDR3: TGTGCCAGCACCAAGACAGTAAGCACAGATACGCAGTATTTT. V is TRBV6-5 and J is TRBJ2-3; tentatively, D is TRBD1 (5 bases). V lost 7 bases and J lost 0, with 11 bases in between. CDR3 length: 14 amino acids. Germline V CDR1 and CDR2: MNHEY, SVGAGI.

The genes are TRBV7-2 and TRBJ1-1; D possibly corresponds to TRBD1 (6 bases). The CDR3 has 13 residues. CDR1 and CDR2 from the germline V gene are SGHTA and FQGNSA. V was cut by 3 bases and J by 8 bases, with 13 bases left in between. This CDR3 is CASSFGGVKEAFF. Here the CDR3 DNA reads TGTGCCAGCAGCTTTGGGGGCGTCAAGGAAGCTTTCTTT.

This clone appeared many times. V usage is TRBV19 and J usage is TRBJ2-7, with 8 bases identical to TRBD1. J was trimmed by 7 bases and V by 6 bases; bases with no gene match: 5. In germline, CDR1 is LNHDA, CDR2 SQIVND (reference sequence). The CDR3 covers 12 residues. CDR3 residues: CASSQGAGEQYV. The CDR3 coding sequence is TGTGCCAGTAGCCAGGGGGCTGGGGAGCAGTACGTC.

This CDR3 reads CASSPGGVMFF. The CDR3, as DNA: TGTGCCAGCAGCCCCGGGGGAGTGATGTTTTTT. V and J are TRBV3-1 (or the pseudogene TRBV3-2) and TRBJ1-4, with D possibly matching TRBD1 (5 bases). The CDR3 consists of 11 residues. V was trimmed by 4 bases and J by 15 bases, leaving 12 bases between them. The germline V gene has CDR1 LGHDT and CDR2 YNNKEL (reference sequence).

V usage is TRBV7-9 and J usage is TRBJ1-1; D unclear. The V gene's germline CDR1 is SEHNR and CDR2 FQNEAQ (reference sequence). With 5 bases removed from V and 4 bases from J, the gap between germline ends came to 17 bases. The CDR3 totals 15 residues. CDR3 nucleotide sequence: TGTGCCAGCAGCCTTCTAGTAGGTGAGGTCACTGAAGCTTTCTTT. This codes for CASSLLVGEVTEAFF. Full variable domain (remainder filled in from reference TRBV7-9 and TRBJ1-1): DTGVSQNPRHKITKRGQNVTFRCDPISEHNRLYWYRQTLGQGPEFLTYFQNEAQLEKSRLLSDRFSAERPKGSFSTLEIQRTEQGDSAMYLCASSLLVGEVTEAFFGQGTRLTVV.

The V call is TRBV5-6, the J call TRBJ2-7; D is uncertain. V shed 0 bases and J shed 1 base, with 5 bases lying between them. Germline-derived CDR1 and CDR2 are SGHDT and YYEEEE. The CDR3 runs 13 residues. CDR3 sequence (DNA): TGTGCCAGCAGCTTGGGTATTTCCTACGAGCAGTACGTC. Translated, it gives CASSLGISYEQYV.

This clone has only one observation. The chain has TRBV19 and TRBJ1-3, with a weak D call TRBD1 (6 bases). Trimming left V 5 bases short and J 3 bases short, with 11 bases between. The CDR3 contains 14 residues. Per germline, CDR1 LNHDA and CDR2 SQIVND (reference sequence). The CDR3 DNA reads as TGTGCCAGTAGTTGGGCAGGGGTTGGAAACACCATATATTTT. Translation gives CASSWAGVGNTIYF.

The table lists this clone with a few counts. The chain is built from TRBV19 and TRBJ1-4, with 7 nucleotides matching TRBD1. This CDR3 is 13 amino acids long. The V gene's germline CDR1 is LNHDA and CDR2 SQIVND (reference sequence). The trim removed 11 bases at V and 8 bases at J, leaving 11 bases unmatched. The CDR3 protein is CAGRDSDREKLFF. CDR3 DNA: TGTGCCGGTCGGGACAGCGATCGGGAAAAACTGTTTTTT.

The rearrangement links TRBV11-2 to TRBJ1-3, with 7 bases identical to TRBD1. This CDR3 comprises 15 residues. After removal of 2 bases from V and 3 bases from J, the junction contained 4 bases not matched to a gene. Germline loops: CDR1 SGHAT, CDR2 FQNNGV. The CDR3 sequence is CASSLKGAVGNTIYF. The CDR3 DNA reads TGTGCCAGCAGCTTAAAGGGGGCGGTTGGAAACACCATATATTTT.

The CDR3 nucleotides read TGTGCCAGCAGCTTAGCAACAGCCTACGAGCAGTACTTC. This gives the protein CASSLATAYEQYF. This chain joins TRBV7-2 and TRBJ2-7; D call uncertain. The V and J ends lost 0 bases and 2 bases respectively, with 5 bases between them. The germline V gene has CDR1 SGHTA and CDR2 FQGNSA. The CDR3 has 13 amino acids.

This rearrangement joins TRBV4-1 to TRBJ2-1; D is perhaps TRBD1 (6 bases). Trimming removed 2 bases at V and 2 bases at J, with 10 bases between. The germline gives CDR1 MGHRA, CDR2 YSYEKL. CDR3 length: 15 residues. CDR3 in DNA: TGCGCCAGCAGCCAATCAGGGGAACCCTACAATGAGCAGTTCTTC. This translates into CASSQSGEPYNEQFF.